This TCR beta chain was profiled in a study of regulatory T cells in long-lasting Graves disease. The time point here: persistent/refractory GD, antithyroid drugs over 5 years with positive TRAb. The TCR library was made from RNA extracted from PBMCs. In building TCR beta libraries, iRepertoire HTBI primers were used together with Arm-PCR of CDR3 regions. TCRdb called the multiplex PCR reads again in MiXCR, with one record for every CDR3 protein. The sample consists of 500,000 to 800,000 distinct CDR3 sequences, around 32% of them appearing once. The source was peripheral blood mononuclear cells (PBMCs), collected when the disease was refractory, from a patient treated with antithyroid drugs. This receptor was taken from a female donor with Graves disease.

The DNA for the CDR3 is TGTGCCAGTAGTATACGGTCGTTCCGAGCCAGCAATCAGCCCCAGCATTTT. Encoded protein: CASSIRSFRASNQPQHF. This sequence joins TRBV19 and TRBJ1-5; no clear D. Per germline, CDR1 LNHDA and CDR2 SQIVND (reference sequence). V lost 2 bases and J 1 base, leaving 15 bases between the germline ends. The CDR3 spans 17 residues.